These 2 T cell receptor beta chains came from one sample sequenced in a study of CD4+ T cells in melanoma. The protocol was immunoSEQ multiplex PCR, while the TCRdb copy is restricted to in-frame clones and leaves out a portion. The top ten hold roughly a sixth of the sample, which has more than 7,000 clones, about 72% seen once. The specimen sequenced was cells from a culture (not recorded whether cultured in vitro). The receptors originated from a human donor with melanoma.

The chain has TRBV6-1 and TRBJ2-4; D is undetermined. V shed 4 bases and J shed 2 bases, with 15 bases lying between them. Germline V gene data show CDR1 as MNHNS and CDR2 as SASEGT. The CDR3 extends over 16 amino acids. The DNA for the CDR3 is TGTGCCAGCAGTGTAAGTAGTAGGGTAACCAAAAACATTCAGTACTTC. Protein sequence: CASSVSSRVTKNIQYF.

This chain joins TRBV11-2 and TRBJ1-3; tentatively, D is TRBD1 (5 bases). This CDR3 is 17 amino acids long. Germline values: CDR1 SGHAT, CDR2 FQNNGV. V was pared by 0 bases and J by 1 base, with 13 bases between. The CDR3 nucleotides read TGTGCCAGCAGCTTAGATGGAGCTAGGGGATCTGGAAACACCATATATTTT. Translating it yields CASSLDGARGSGNTIYF. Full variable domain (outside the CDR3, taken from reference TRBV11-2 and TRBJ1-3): EAGVAQSPRYKIIEKRQSVAFWCNPISGHATLYWYQQILGQGPKLLIQFQNNGVVDDSQLPKDRFSAERLKGVDSTLKIQPAKLEDSAVYLCASSLDGARGSGNTIYFGEGSWLTVV.